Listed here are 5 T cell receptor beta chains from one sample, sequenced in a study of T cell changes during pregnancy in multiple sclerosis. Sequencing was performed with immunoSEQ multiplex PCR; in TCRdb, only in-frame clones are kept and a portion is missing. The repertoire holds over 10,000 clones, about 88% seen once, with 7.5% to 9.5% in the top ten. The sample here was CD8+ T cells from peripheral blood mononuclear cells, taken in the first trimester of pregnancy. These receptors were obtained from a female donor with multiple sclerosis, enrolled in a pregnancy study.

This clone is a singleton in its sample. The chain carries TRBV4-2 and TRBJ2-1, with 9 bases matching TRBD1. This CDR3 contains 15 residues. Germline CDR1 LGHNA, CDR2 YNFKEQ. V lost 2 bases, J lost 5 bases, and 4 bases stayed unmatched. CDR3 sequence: CASSQQGQGNNEQFF. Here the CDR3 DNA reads TGTGCCAGCAGCCAACAAGGACAGGGGAACAATGAGCAGTTCTTC.

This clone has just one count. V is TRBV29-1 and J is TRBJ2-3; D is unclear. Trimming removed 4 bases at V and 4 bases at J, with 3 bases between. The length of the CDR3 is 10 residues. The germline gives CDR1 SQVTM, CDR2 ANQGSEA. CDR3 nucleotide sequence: TGCAGCGTTGTATCAGATACGCAGTATTTT. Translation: CSVVSDTQYF.

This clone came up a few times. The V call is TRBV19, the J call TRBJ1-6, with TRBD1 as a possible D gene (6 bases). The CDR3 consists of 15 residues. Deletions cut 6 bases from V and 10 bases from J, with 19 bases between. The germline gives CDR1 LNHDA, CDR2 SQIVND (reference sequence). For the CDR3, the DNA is TGTGCCAGTAGCCATGCACAGGGAATTCGCTCACCCCTCCACTTT. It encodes CASSHAQGIRSPLHF.

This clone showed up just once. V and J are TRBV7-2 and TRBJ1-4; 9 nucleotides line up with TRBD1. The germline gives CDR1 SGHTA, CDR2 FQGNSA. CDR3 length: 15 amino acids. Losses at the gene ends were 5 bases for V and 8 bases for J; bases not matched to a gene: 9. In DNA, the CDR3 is TGTGCCAGCAGCCCCCCGGGACAGGGTCGGGAAAAACTGTTTTTT. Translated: CASSPPGQGREKLFF.

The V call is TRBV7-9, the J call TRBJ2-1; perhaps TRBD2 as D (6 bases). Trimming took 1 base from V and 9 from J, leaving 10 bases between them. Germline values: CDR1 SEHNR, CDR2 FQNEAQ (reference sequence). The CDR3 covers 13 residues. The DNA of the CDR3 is TGTGCCAGCAGCTTAGGTTTGGGGGGTGAGCAGTTCTTC. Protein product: CASSLGLGGEQFF.